The 21 T cell receptor beta chains reported below all come from one sample, sequenced in a study of T-cell memory formation after mild COVID-19. TCRdb re-derived calls from the 5' RACE reads in MiXCR, one entry per CDR3 protein. The table lists about 150,000 distinct CDR3 sequences, about 14% of them singletons. The sample consisted of PBMCs or a T cell subset sorted from them (not recorded which). These receptors came from an adult woman who had mild COVID-19 (a few samples of this study predate the infection). Cell type and time point are not known.

The J gene is TRBJ2-1, the V gene TRBV6-2 or TRBV6-3, with 8 bases matching TRBD2. The CDR3 consists of 16 residues. Germline CDR1 and CDR2: MNHEY and SVGEGT. J was trimmed by 11 bases and V by 0 bases; bases with no gene match: 12. CDR3 region: CASSYSIHTSGSKQFF. CDR3 in DNA: TGTGCCAGCAGTTACTCGATCCATACTAGCGGATCAAAGCAGTTCTTC.

The chain recombines TRBV6-5 with TRBJ2-5, with D tentatively TRBD1 (6 bases). V lost 6 bases, J lost 0 bases, and 14 bases lay in between. The CDR3 totals 15 residues. Germline loops: CDR1 MNHEY, CDR2 SVGAGI. CDR3 region: CASRSRRTDQETQYF. The CDR3 bases are TGTGCCAGCAGATCACGACGGACAGACCAAGAGACCCAGTACTTC.

This rearrangement joins TRBV5-4 to TRBJ2-7, with 11 bases identical to TRBD1. In germline, CDR1 is SGHNT, CDR2 YYREEE (reference sequence). This CDR3 comprises 15 residues. V shed 3 bases and J 6 bases; nucleotides not matched to a gene: 8. For the CDR3, the DNA is TGTGCCAGCAGCTACGGGACAGGGGGTTACTCCGAGCAGTACTTC. It is translated as CASSYGTGGYSEQYF.

J is TRBJ2-1 and V is TRBV5-1, with D hard to call. The CDR3 sequence is 12 residues long. Per the germline V gene, CDR1 is SGHRS and CDR2 is YFSETQ. Trimming stripped 3 bases from V and 9 bases from J, with 10 bases between. This CDR3 reads CASSSLVSEQFF. The CDR3 nucleotides read TGCGCCAGCAGCTCCCTAGTTAGTGAGCAGTTCTTC.

The chain recombines TRBV5-1 with TRBJ2-1, with D maybe TRBD2 (6 bases). The germline V gene encodes CDR1 SGHRS and CDR2 YFSETQ. CDR3 length: 15 residues. The V end lost 1 base, the J end lost 4 bases, and 12 bases lay between the germline ends. The CDR3, as DNA: TGCGCCAGCAGCTTGACCGGAGGGAGGTACAATGAGCAGTTCTTC. The encoded protein is CASSLTGGRYNEQFF. Full variable domain (outside the CDR3, taken from reference TRBV5-1 and TRBJ2-1): KAGVTQTPRYLIKTRGQQVTLSCSPISGHRSVSWYQQTPGQGLQFLFEYFSETQRNKGNFPGRFSGRQFSNSRSEMNVSTLELGDSALYLCASSLTGGRYNEQFFGPGTRLTVL.

CDR3 sequence: CASSRGGSDHGYTF. In DNA form, the CDR3 reads TGTGCCAGCAGCCGGGGCGGGTCCGATCATGGCTACACCTTC. This chain connects TRBV7-6 to TRBJ1-2; D possibly corresponds to TRBD1 (5 bases). CDR1 SGHVS and CDR2 FNYEAQ come from the germline V gene. The CDR3 is 14 amino acids. Trimming left V 5 bases short and J 6 bases short, with 16 bases between.

The rearrangement links TRBV12-3 or TRBV12-4 to TRBJ1-2; the D gene is possibly TRBD1 (6 bases). This CDR3 contains 15 residues. The V and J ends lost 3 bases and 1 base respectively, with 12 bases between them. This CDR3 is CASSFRGGSNYGYTF. In nucleotides, the CDR3 is TGTGCCAGCAGTTTTAGAGGGGGAAGTAACTATGGCTACACCTTC.

A few counts support this clonotype. The chain uses TRBV27 and TRBJ2-7; unclear D gene. V shed 5 bases and J shed 0 bases, with 14 bases lying between them. Germline CDR1 MNHEY, CDR2 SMNVEV (reference sequence). There are 15 residues in the CDR3. The CDR3 bases are TGTGCCAGCAGTCCCCTGGACGGGTTCTCCTACGAGCAGTACTTC. Protein product: CASSPLDGFSYEQYF.

This clonotype was seen more than once but under ten times. CDR3 DNA: TGTGCCAGCAGCACCGGGACTGCAGCCTACGAGCAGTACTTC. Translated: CASSTGTAAYEQYF. This sequence joins TRBV7-9 and TRBJ2-7, with a weak D call TRBD2 (6 bases). Germline V gives CDR1 SEHNR, CDR2 FQNEAQ (reference sequence). The V and J ends lost 5 bases and 2 bases respectively, with 13 bases between them. This CDR3 comprises 14 residues.

This clonotype has a handful of counts. The rearrangement joins TRBV12-3 or TRBV12-4 to TRBJ2-5; D may match TRBD1 or TRBD2 (5 bases each). CDR3 length equals 15 residues. Trimming left V 5 bases short and J 5 bases short, with 18 bases between. CDR3 sequence: CASSHSGPGLETQYF. CDR3 DNA: TGTGCCAGCAGTCACTCAGGGCCGGGGTTGGAGACCCAGTACTTC.

V is TRBV5-1 and J is TRBJ2-7; the D is unclear. CDR1 and CDR2 (germline): SGHRS, YFSETQ. Deletions cut 0 bases from V and 4 bases from J, with 14 bases between. The CDR3 is 15 amino acids. DNA of the CDR3: TGCGCCAGCAGCTTGGCCCGGCACGTCTCTTACGAGCAGTACTTC. Its translation is CASSLARHVSYEQYF.

This sequence joins TRBV5-1 and TRBJ1-1; D call uncertain. CDR1 is SGHRS, CDR2 YFSETQ, per germline. The CDR3 sequence is 16 residues long. Trimming left V 0 bases short and J 0 bases short, with 12 bases between. CDR3 DNA: TGCGCCAGCAGCTTGGAGTCAGAACTTATGAACACTGAAGCTTTCTTT. Protein: CASSLESELMNTEAFF.

There are a few counts of this clonotype. J is TRBJ2-3 and V is TRBV7-2; D remains ambiguous. Trimming cost V 8 bases and J 0 bases, with 6 bases left between them. This CDR3 comprises 12 residues. CDR1 and CDR2 from the germline V gene are SGHTA and FQGNSA. The CDR3 nucleotides are TGTGCCAGCGCGGACAGCACAGATACGCAGTATTTT. It encodes CASADSTDTQYF.

The table lists this clonotype with a few counts. The chain recombines TRBV5-1 with TRBJ1-1, with 8 bases matching TRBD1. V was clipped by 2 bases and J by 0 bases; unmatched bases: 9. The CDR3 contains 17 residues. Germline CDR1 reads SGHRS; CDR2 reads YFSETQ. The CDR3 region has the DNA TGCGCCAGCAGCTTACAGGGGGTCACGGGAATGAACACTGAAGCTTTCTTT. It yields the protein CASSLQGVTGMNTEAFF. The full variable domain, its missing parts supplied by reference TRBV5-1 and TRBJ1-1, is KAGVTQTPRYLIKTRGQQVTLSCSPISGHRSVSWYQQTPGQGLQFLFEYFSETQRNKGNFPGRFSGRQFSNSRSEMNVSTLELGDSALYLCASSLQGVTGMNTEAFFGQGTRLTVV.

The chain is built from TRBV12-3 or TRBV12-4 and TRBJ1-1; D unclear. V was shortened by 3 bases and J by 0 bases, with 5 bases between the two germline ends. The CDR3 is made up of 13 amino acids. The CDR3, as DNA: TGTGCCAGCAGTTTTTTCATGAACACTGAAGCTTTCTTT. Translation gives CASSFFMNTEAFF.

A few counts support this clonotype. This chain connects TRBV20-1 to TRBJ2-7, with 8 bases matching TRBD1. V was clipped by 2 bases and J by 2 bases; unmatched bases: 8. This CDR3 has 15 residues. CDR1 is DFQATT and CDR2 is SNEGSKA in the germline V gene (reference sequence). The CDR3 coding sequence is TGCAGTGCTAGAAAGACAGGGGAATTCCCCTACGAGCAGTACTTC. This translates into CSARKTGEFPYEQYF.

This clonotype was picked up a small number of times. V and J are TRBV9 and TRBJ2-1; a weak D match, TRBD1 (5 bases). This CDR3 is 17 amino acids long. V was pared by 3 bases and J by 0 bases, with 16 bases between. Germline CDR1 reads SGDLS; CDR2 reads YYNGEE. The CDR3 is CASSASRVTSSYNEQFF. The DNA of the CDR3 is TGTGCCAGCAGCGCCAGCAGGGTAACAAGCTCCTACAATGAGCAGTTCTTC. Drawing the rest from reference TRBV9 and TRBJ2-1, the complete variable domain is DSGVTQTPKHLITATGQRVTLRCSPRSGDLSVYWYQQSLDQGLQFLIQYYNGEERAKGNILERFSAQQFPDLHSELNLSSLELGDSALYFCASSASRVTSSYNEQFFGPGTRLTVL.

The chain recombines TRBV12-3 or TRBV12-4 with TRBJ2-2; tentatively, D is TRBD1 or TRBD2 (5 bases each). This CDR3 region has 12 residues. The ends were cut back, 9 bases at V and 6 bases at J, with 11 bases in the middle. For the CDR3, the DNA is TGTGCCAGAAGACGGGACGCCGGGGAGCTGTTTTTT. Translating it yields CARRRDAGELFF.

The chain employs TRBV9 and TRBJ2-3; 9 bases fit TRBD2. This CDR3 contains 15 residues. Germline CDR1 reads SGDLS; CDR2 reads YYNGEE. J was trimmed by 4 bases and V by 2 bases; bases with no gene match: 5. The CDR3 sequence is CASSVGGGEADTQYF. As DNA, the CDR3 is TGTGCCAGCAGCGTTGGCGGGGGGGAGGCAGATACGCAGTATTTT.

This rearrangement joins TRBV30 to TRBJ1-6, with D unresolved. V lost 0 bases and J 7 bases, leaving 7 bases between the germline ends. The CDR3 runs 13 residues. Germline CDR1 reads GTSNPN; CDR2 reads SVGIG (reference sequence). The CDR3 bases are TGTGCCTGGAGTGTAGAGGACAATTCACCCCTCCACTTT. This gives the protein CAWSVEDNSPLHF.

Ten or more counts support this clonotype. In nucleotides, the CDR3 is TGCGCCAGCGAGGTCTACGAGCAGTACTTC. This translates into CASEVYEQYF. V and J are TRBV5-1 and TRBJ2-7; D gene unclear. Trimming pared 7 bases from V and 3 bases from J, leaving 5 bases between. Per germline, CDR1 SGHRS and CDR2 YFSETQ. The length of the CDR3 is 10 residues.